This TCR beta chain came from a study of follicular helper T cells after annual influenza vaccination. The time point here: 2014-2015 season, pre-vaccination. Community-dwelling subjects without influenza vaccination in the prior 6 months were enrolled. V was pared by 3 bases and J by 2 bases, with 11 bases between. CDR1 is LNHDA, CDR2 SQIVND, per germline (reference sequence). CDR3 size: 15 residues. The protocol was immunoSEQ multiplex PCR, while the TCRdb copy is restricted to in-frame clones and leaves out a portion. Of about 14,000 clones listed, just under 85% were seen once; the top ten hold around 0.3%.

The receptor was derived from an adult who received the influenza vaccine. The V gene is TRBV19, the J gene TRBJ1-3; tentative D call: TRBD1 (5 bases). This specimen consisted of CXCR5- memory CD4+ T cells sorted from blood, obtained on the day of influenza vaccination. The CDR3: CASSIRGGAGNTIYF. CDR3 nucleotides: TGTGCCAGTAGTATCCGAGGAGGGGCTGGAAACACCATATATTTT.